This T cell receptor (beta chain) is from a study of T-cell memory formation after mild COVID-19. Study results and caveats: Clones that contracted clustered mainly in CM and EM if CD4+ and in EMRA if CD8+. Pre-infection memory showed some responding clones, and this suggested that cross-reactive memory joined.

The V end lost 1 base, the J end lost 2 bases, and 14 bases lay between the germline ends. The CDR3 consists of 15 residues. The germline gives CDR1 GTSNPN, CDR2 SVGIG (reference sequence). This clonotype was picked up a small number of times. Its target is not known. Constant-segment primers served in 5'RACE that generated TCR alpha and TCR beta cDNA libraries bearing sample barcodes and UMIs. TCRdb called the 5' RACE reads again in MiXCR, with one record for every CDR3 protein. This table has hundreds of thousands of distinct CDR3 sequences, roughly 24% appearing once. Input material: PBMCs or a T cell subset sorted from them (not recorded which). The chain couples TRBV30 to TRBJ1-1; the D is unclear. This TCR was sampled from an adult woman who had mild COVID-19 (a few samples of this study predate the infection). Cell type and time point are not known. CDR3 residues: CAWSGLGAVNTEAFF. CDR3 in DNA: TGTGCCTGGAGTGGCCTCGGAGCAGTAAACACTGAAGCTTTCTTT.